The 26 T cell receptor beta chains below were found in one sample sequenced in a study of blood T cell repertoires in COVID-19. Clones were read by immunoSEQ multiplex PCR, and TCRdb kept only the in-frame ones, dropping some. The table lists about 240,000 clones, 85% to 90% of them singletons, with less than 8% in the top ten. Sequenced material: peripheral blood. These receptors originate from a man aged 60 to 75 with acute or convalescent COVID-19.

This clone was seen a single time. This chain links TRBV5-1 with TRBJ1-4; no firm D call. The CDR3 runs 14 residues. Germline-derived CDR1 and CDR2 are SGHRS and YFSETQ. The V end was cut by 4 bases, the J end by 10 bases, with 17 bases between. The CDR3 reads CASSLTLQVGKLFF. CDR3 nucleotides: TGCGCCAGCAGCCTGACGCTCCAGGTTGGAAAACTGTTTTTT. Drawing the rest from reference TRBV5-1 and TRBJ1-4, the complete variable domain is KAGVTQTPRYLIKTRGQQVTLSCSPISGHRSVSWYQQTPGQGLQFLFEYFSETQRNKGNFPGRFSGRQFSNSRSEMNVSTLELGDSALYLCASSLTLQVGKLFFGSGTQLSVL.

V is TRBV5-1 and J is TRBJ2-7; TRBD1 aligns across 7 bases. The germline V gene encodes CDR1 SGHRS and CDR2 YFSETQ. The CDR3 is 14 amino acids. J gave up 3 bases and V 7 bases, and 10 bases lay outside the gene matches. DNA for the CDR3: TGCGCCAGCTCAGAACTGGGACAGCTCTACGAGCAGTACTTC. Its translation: CASSELGQLYEQYF. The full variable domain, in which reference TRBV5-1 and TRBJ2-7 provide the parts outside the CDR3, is KAGVTQTPRYLIKTRGQQVTLSCSPISGHRSVSWYQQTPGQGLQFLFEYFSETQRNKGNFPGRFSGRQFSNSRSEMNVSTLELGDSALYLCASSELGQLYEQYFGPGTRLTVT.

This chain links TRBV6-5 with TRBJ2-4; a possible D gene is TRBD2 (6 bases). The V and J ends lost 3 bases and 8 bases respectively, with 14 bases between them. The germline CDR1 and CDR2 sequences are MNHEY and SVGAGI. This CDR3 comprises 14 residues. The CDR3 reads CASSYSGDPYIQYF. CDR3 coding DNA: TGTGCCAGCAGTTATAGCGGCGATCCGTACATTCAGTACTTC.

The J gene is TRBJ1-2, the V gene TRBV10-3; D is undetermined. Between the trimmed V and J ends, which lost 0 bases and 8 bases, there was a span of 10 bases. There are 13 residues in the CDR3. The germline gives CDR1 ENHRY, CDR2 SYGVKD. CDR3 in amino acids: CAISESEGLGYTF. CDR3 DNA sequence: TGTGCCATCAGTGAGTCAGAGGGTCTCGGCTACACCTTC.

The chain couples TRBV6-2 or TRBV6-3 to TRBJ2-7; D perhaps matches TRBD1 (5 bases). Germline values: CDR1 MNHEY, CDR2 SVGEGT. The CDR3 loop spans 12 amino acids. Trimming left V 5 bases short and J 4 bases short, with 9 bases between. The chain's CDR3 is CASSQGWYEQYF. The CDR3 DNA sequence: TGTGCCAGCAGTCAGGGTTGGTACGAGCAGTACTTC.

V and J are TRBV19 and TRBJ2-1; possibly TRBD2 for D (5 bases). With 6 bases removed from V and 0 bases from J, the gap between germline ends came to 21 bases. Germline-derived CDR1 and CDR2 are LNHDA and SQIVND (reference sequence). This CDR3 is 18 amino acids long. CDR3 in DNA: TGTGCCAGTAGCCGCGGGCTAATCGGAAGAAGCTCCTACAATGAGCAGTTCTTC. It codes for CASSRGLIGRSSYNEQFF. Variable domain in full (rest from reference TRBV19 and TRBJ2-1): DGGITQSPKYLFRKEGQNVTLSCEQNLNHDAMYWYRQDPGQGLRLIYYSQIVNDFQKGDIAEGYSVSREKKESFPLTVTSAQKNPTAFYLCASSRGLIGRSSYNEQFFGPGTRLTVL.

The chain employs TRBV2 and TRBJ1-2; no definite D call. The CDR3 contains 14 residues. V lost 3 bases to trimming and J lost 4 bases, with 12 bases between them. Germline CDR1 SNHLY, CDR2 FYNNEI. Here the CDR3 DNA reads TGTGCCAGCAGTGACGGGAGCGGCGGCTATGGCTACACCTTC. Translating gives CASSDGSGGYGYTF.

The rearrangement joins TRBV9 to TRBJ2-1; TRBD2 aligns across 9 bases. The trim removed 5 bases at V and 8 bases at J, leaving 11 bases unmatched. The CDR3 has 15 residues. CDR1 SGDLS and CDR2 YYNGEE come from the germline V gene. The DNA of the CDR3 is TGTGCCAGCAGTGCGCCGGGACTAGCTTCCGATGAGCAGTTCTTC. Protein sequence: CASSAPGLASDEQFF.

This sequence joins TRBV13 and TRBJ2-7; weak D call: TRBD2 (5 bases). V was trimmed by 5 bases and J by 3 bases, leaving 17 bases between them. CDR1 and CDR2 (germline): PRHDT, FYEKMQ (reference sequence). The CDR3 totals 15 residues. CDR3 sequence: CASSHQGSGFYEQYF. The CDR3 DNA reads TGTGCCAGCAGCCACCAAGGGAGTGGATTCTACGAGCAGTACTTC.

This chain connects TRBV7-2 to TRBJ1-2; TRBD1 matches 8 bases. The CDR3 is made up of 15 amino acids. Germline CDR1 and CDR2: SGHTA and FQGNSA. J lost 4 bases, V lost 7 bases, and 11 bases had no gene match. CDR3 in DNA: TGTGCCAGCACCAGGTCGGCAGGGGGCATCTATGGCTACACCTTC. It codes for CASTRSAGGIYGYTF. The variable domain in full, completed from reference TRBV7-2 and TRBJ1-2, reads GAGVSQSPSNKVTEKGKDVELRCDPISGHTALYWYRQSLGQGLEFLIYFQGNSAPDKSGLPSDRFSAERTGGSVSTLTIQRTQQEDSAVYLCASTRSAGGIYGYTFGSGTRLTVV.

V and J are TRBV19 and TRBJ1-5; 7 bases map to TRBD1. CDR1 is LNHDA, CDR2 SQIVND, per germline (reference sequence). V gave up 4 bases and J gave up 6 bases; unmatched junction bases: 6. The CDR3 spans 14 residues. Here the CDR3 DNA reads TGTGCCAGTAGTACCTACAGGGGTTTTCAGCCCCAGCATTTT. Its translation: CASSTYRGFQPQHF.

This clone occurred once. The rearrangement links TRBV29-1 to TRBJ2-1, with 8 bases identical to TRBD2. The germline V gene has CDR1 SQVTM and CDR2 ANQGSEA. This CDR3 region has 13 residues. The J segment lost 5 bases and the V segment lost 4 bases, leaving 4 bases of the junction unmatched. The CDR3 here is CSVGTSGNNEQFF. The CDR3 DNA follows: TGCAGCGTTGGCACTAGCGGCAACAATGAGCAGTTCTTC.

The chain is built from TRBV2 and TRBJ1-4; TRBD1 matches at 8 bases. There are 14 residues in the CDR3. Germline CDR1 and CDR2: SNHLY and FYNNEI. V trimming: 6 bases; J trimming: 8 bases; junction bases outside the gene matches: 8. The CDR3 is CASRGTGPWEKLFF. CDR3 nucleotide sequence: TGTGCCAGCAGGGGGACAGGTCCCTGGGAAAAACTGTTTTTT. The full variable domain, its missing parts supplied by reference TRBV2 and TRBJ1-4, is EPEVTQTPSHQVTQMGQEVILRCVPISNHLYFYWYRQILGQKVEFLVSFYNNEISEKSEIFDDQFSVERPDGSNFTLKIRSTKLEDSAMYFCASRGTGPWEKLFFGSGTQLSVL.

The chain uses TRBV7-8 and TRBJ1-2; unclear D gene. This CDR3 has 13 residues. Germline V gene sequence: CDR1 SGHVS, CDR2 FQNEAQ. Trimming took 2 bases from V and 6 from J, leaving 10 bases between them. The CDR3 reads CASSLYGEDGYTF. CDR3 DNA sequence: TGTGCCAGCAGCTTATATGGGGAGGATGGCTACACCTTC.

CDR3 nucleotides: TGTGCCAGCAGCCAGGCCCTCCCGTGGGACAGGCGGCTCCACTTT. It yields the protein CASSQALPWDRRLHF. V and J are TRBV4-2 and TRBJ1-6; 8 positions match TRBD1. The CDR3 loop spans 15 amino acids. Germline CDR1 is LGHNA and CDR2 is YNFKEQ. V shed 3 bases and J 16 bases; nucleotides not matched to a gene: 14.

The CDR3 protein is CASRPSGSAGEGYTF. In nucleotides, the CDR3 is TGTGCCAGCAGGCCTAGTGGGTCAGCCGGAGAGGGCTACACCTTC. This chain joins TRBV6-5 and TRBJ1-2; D unresolved. The CDR3 totals 15 residues. V was trimmed by 6 bases and J by 8 bases, leaving 22 bases between them. Germline-derived CDR1 and CDR2 are MNHEY and SVGAGI.

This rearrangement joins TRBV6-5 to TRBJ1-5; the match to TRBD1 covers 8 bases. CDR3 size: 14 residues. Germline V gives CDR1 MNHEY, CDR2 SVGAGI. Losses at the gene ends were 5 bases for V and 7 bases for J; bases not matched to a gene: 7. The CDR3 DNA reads TGTGCCAGCAGTCCGGACAGGGCGGACCAGCCCCAGCATTTT. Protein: CASSPDRADQPQHF.

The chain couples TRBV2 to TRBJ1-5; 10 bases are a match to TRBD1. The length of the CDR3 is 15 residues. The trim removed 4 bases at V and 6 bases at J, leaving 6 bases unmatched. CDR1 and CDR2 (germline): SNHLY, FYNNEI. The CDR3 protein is CASSVMTGGSQPQHF. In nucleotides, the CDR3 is TGTGCCAGCAGTGTGATGACAGGGGGCAGTCAGCCCCAGCATTTT.

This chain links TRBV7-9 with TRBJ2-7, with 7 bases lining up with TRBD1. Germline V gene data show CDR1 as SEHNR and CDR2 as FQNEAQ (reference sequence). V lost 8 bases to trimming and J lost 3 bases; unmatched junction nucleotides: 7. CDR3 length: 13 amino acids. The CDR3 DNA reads TGTGCCAGCTTAGACAGGGAAGGCTACGAGCAGTACTTC. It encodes CASLDREGYEQYF.

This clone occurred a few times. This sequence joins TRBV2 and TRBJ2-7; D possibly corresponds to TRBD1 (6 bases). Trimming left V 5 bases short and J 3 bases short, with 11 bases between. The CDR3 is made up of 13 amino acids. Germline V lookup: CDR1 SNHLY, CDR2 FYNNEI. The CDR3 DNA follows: TGTGCCAGCAGTCCAGACAGGATCTACGAGCAGTACTTC. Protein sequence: CASSPDRIYEQYF.

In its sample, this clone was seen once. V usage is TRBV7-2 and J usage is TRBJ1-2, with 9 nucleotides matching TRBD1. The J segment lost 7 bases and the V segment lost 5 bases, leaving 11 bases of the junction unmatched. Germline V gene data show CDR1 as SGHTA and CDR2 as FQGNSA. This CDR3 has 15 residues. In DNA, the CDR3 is TGTGCCAGCAGCCGGCGGACAGGGGAGAGTATTGGCTACACCTTC. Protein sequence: CASSRRTGESIGYTF.

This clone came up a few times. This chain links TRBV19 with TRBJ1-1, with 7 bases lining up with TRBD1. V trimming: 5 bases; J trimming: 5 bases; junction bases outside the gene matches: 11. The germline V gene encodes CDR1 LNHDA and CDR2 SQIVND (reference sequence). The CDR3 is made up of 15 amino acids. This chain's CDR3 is CASSSLDRVGTEAFF. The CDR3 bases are TGTGCCAGTAGTTCCCTCGACAGGGTAGGTACTGAAGCTTTCTTT. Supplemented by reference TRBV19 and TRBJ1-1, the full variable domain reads DGGITQSPKYLFRKEGQNVTLSCEQNLNHDAMYWYRQDPGQGLRLIYYSQIVNDFQKGDIAEGYSVSREKKESFPLTVTSAQKNPTAFYLCASSSLDRVGTEAFFGQGTRLTVV.

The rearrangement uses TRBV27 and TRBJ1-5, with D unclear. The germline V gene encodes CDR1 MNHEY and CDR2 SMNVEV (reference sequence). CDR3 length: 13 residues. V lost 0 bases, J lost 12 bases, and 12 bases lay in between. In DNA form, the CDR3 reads TGTGCCAGCAGTTTATCGGAGGCCGCCATCCAGCATTTT. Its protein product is CASSLSEAAIQHF.

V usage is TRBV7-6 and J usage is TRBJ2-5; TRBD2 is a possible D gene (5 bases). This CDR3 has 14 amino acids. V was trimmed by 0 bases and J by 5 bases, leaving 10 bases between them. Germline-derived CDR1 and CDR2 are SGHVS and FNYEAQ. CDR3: CASSLARAGETQYF. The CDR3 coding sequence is TGTGCCAGCAGCTTAGCGAGGGCAGGCGAGACCCAGTACTTC.

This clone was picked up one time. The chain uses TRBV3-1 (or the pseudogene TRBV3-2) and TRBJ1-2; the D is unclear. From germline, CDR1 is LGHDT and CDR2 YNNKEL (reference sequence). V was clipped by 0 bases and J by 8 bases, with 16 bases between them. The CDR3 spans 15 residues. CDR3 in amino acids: CASSQDYASAGGYTF. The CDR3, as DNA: TGTGCCAGCAGCCAAGATTACGCCTCCGCGGGAGGCTACACCTTC.

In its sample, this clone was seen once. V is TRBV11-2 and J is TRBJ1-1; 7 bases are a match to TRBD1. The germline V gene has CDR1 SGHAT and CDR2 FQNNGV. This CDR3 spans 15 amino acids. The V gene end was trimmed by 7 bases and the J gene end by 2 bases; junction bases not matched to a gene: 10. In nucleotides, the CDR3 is TGTGCCAGCACCGAACAGGGGCTAGGTAACACTGAAGCTTTCTTT. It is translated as CASTEQGLGNTEAFF.